This entry concerns a single T cell receptor (beta chain). This clonotype was counted at least ten times. Its cognate antigen has yet to be identified. Base qualities are not provided; no much larger clone lies one nucleotide away. Stable Graves' hyperthyroidism was defined as no progression to ophthalmopathy during 18 months of follow-up. Hyperthyroidism patients were newly diagnosed, had a disease duration of under 2 months, and were aged 18 to 65 years. Any patient with an uncontrolled infection, another autoimmune disease, pregnancy or lactation was excluded. Diagnoses were established on the basis of clinical symptoms, serum thyroxine and TRAb, thyroid ultrasound, and orbital computed tomography. Ficoll-Paque density gradient centrifugation was used to isolate PBMCs from around 9.1 ml of fresh peripheral blood. Trizol reagent was used to extract total RNA, and RNA quality was then checked on an Agilent 2100 Bioanalyzer.

This record comes from a study of T cells in Graves' hyperthyroidism and ophthalmopathy (dated by TCRdb to between 2018 and 2021). With regard to the full study: Peripheral blood samples were taken at the time of initial diagnosis, prior to any treatment. The paper describes TCR Vbeta CDR3 sequencing of about 140 peripheral blood samples, made up of roughly 40 ophthalmopathy patients, more than 70 hyperthyroidism patients and roughly 17 progressor patients. After sampling, hyperthyroidism patients received methimazole starting at 30 mg daily, and ophthalmopathy patients received high-dose intravenous methylprednisolone. An independent validation cohort of around 19 hyperthyroidism patients and approximately 16 patients who later progressed to ophthalmopathy tested prospective prediction of ophthalmopathy. In over five Graves' hyperthyroidism patients, the study also compared T-cell repertoires from thyroid tissue with T-cell repertoires from blood. For training and testing, the 100 or so patients in the discovery cohort were randomly divided in a 7:3 ratio. A discovery cohort of around 98 patients, approximately 44 with Graves' ophthalmopathy and 55 to 60 with stable Graves' hyperthyroidism, was used to find distinguishing TCR V-J signatures. Broader findings and caveats from the paper: Blood samples also contained most of the expanded thyroid clonotypes (frequency above 0.001), which suggests that blood repertoires may reflect thyroid immune responses. Sample size was not statistically predetermined, and blinding of investigators to group allocation was not performed. A model built on a 13 V-J signature distinguished ophthalmopathy from stable hyperthyroidism, reaching over 85% sensitivity and about 81% specificity in cross-validation and 80%/75% in testing. In validation, progression to ophthalmopathy was predicted by the model with roughly 69% sensitivity and about 72% specificity, a median of approximately 6.5 months before onset.

The germline V gene encodes CDR1 SGHVS and CDR2 FQNEAQ. There are 16 amino acids in the CDR3, from cysteine to phenylalanine inclusive. The read is trimmed to its CDR3 DNA, 48 bases read in frame from base 1. Trimmed from V: 5 bases; trimmed from J: 2 bases; junction bases lacking a gene match: 11. TCR beta CDR3 regions were amplified from RNA transcripts. The TCR CDR3 was subjected to a first round of RT-PCR using the HTBI primer set and the Qiagen OneStep RT-PCR kit. Libraries were constructed in a second round of multiplex PCR, after which size selection and purification were carried out. Paired-end sequencing of the libraries was performed with 100 bp reads on an Illumina HiSeq2000. Processing in the source paper ran as follows. SOAPnuke was used to process the raw data, with reads discarded if the reads contained adapters or uncalled bases, had a mean Phred below 15, or lacked an exact constant-primer or identifier match. High-quality paired reads were merged with COPE v1.2.5, and unique nucleotide sequences were defined as clonotypes. MiTCR v1.1 was used to align the clonotypes against IMGT TRBV, TRBD and TRBJ reference segments. The analysis was restricted to V-J combinations with a frequency above 0.0001, which together covered 99% to 99.2% of the repertoires. The TCS score was defined as F50 (clonal expansion) divided by E x V (chaos), with BLOSUM62-based TCRdist calculated between CDR3 peptides within each V-J. Welch's t-statistics and random forest reduced 450 to 600 V-J features to under 15, which were used in a naive Bayes classifier (R e1071). TCRdb passed the public sequencing reads through fastp at Q25 and MiXCR, retaining productive beta sequences. Each entry is one CDR3 protein sequence, shown with its most common DNA and genes. In this record, the V and J calls reflect TCRdb's handling and not the investigators' own analysis. The sample table lists around 300,000 distinct CDR3 sequences, about 14% of them with a count of one. The top ten clones comprise approximately 25% of the sample.

The sequenced sample was blood. This TCR was sampled from a young woman with Graves' hyperthyroidism. The chain uses TRBV7-8 and TRBJ1-2, with 7 bases matching TRBD1. The CDR3 protein sequence reads: CASSRTRQGENYGYTF. The sequence in DNA is TGTGCCAGCAGCCGTACCAGACAGGGAGAGAACTATGGCTACACCTTC.